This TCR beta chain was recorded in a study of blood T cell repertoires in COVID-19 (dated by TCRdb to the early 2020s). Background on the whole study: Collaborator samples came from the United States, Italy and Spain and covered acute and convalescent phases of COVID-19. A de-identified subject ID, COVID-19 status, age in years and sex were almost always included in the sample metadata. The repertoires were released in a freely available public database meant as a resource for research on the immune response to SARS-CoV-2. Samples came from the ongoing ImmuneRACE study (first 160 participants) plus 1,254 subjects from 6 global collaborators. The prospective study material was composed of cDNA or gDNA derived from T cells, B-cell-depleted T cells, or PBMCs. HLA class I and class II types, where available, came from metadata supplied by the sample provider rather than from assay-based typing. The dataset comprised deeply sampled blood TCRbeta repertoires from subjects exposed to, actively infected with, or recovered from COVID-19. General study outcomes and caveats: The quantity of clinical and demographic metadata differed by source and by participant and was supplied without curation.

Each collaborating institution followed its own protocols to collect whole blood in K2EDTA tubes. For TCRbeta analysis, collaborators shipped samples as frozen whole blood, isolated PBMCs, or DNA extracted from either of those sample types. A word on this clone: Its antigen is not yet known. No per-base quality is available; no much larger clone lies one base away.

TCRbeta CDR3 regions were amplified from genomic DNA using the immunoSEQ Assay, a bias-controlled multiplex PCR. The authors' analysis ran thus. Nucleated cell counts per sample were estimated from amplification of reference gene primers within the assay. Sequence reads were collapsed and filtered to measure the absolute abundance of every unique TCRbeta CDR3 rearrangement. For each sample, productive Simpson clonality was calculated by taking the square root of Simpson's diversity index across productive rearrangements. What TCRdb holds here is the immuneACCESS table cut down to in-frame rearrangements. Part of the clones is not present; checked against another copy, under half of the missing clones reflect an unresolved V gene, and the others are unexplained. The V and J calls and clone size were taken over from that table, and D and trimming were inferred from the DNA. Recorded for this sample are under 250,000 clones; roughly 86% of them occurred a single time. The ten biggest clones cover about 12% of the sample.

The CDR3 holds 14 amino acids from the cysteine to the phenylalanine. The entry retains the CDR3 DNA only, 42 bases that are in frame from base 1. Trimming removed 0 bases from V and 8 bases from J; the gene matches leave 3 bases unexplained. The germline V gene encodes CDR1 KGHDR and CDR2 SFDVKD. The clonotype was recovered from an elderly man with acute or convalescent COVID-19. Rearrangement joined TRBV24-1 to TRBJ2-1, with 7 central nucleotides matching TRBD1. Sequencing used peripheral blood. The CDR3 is CATSDLRQGHEQFF. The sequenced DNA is TGTGCCACCAGTGATTTGCGACAGGGCCATGAGCAGTTCTTC.